A selection of T cell receptor beta chains follows, all from one sample in a study of blood T cell repertoires in COVID-19. Here immunoSEQ multiplex PCR was the method, and the copy in TCRdb shows in-frame clones only, minus some. The table lists 350,000 to 500,000 clones, 70% to 90% of them singletons. Material: PBMCs or T cells enriched from blood (not recorded which). These receptor sequences come from a woman aged 18-29 years who had been exposed to COVID-19. CDR3s leave out the opening cysteine and the closing phenylalanine or tryptophan. A D gene is named only where the DNA matches it firmly.

v_gene	j_gene	d_gene	CDR3aa
TRBV7-8	TRBJ1-1	.	ASSLVGGELNTEAF
TRBV6-4	TRBJ2-1	TRBD2	ASSDGLAGLNEQF
TRBV29-1	TRBJ2-7	.	SGRGRIADEQY
TRBV19	TRBJ2-1	TRBD1	ASSTYSGGFEQF
TRBV19	TRBJ1-2	.	ASSQLEGANYGYT
TRBV29-1	TRBJ2-7	.	SVERQGPYEQY
TRBV15	TRBJ2-1	TRBD2	ATAGVSYNEQF
TRBV7-9	TRBJ2-7	TRBD1	ASSLSGTGGLNEQY
TRBV5-1	TRBJ2-7	.	ASIGNHYEQY
TRBV7-8	TRBJ2-2	.	ASSSRTTGNTGELF
TRBV5-1	TRBJ1-2	.	ASSSGWAQYGYT
TRBV19	TRBJ2-3	TRBD1	ASGQGFSTDTQY
TRBV3-1/TRBV3-2	TRBJ2-1	TRBD2	ASSQDGRGRASNEQF
TRBV29-1	TRBJ1-2	.	SVDGQGNGYT
TRBV7-9	TRBJ1-4	.	ASRGGFGEKLF
TRBV19	TRBJ1-2	.	AGRDSAQGGYT
TRBV11-2	TRBJ2-1	TRBD2	ASSLRTSGSNEQF
TRBV9	TRBJ2-2	.	ASSAEDRHTGELF
TRBV28	TRBJ2-3	TRBD1	ASSPDRGTDTQY
TRBV27	TRBJ2-7	.	ASSEIPLAYEQY
TRBV6-5	TRBJ2-7	TRBD1	ASSYTRGQGRY
TRBV30	TRBJ2-7	TRBD1	AWSVSGQGAPQY
TRBV18	TRBJ1-1	.	ASSPGLMNTEAF
TRBV19	TRBJ2-1	TRBD2	ASSLGLFLGNEQF
TRBV4-1	TRBJ2-7	.	ASSQEGGIGEQY
TRBV25-1	TRBJ1-1	.	ASSEYRVGVTEAF
TRBV15	TRBJ1-5	.	ATSRSTGANQPQH
TRBV18	TRBJ1-2	.	ASSLGEPYGYT
TRBV7-9	TRBJ2-5	TRBD2	ASSLSLAGDLETQY
TRBV11-1	TRBJ2-1	TRBD1	ASSLAEGQGGIYNEQF
TRBV30	TRBJ1-2	.	AWSDPLEGYT
TRBV19	TRBJ2-6	.	ATALGPSGGANVLT
TRBV19	TRBJ2-7	TRBD1	ASSIDAGGYEQY
TRBV28	TRBJ2-3	.	ASSFRLSDTQY
TRBV28	TRBJ1-5	.	ASSSRSRDQPQH
TRBV29-1	TRBJ1-1	.	SVGERRTNTEAF
TRBV29-1	TRBJ2-5	TRBD2	SIDRAGNLETQY
TRBV18	TRBJ2-4	.	ASSLLQWTGGKNIQY
TRBV24-1	TRBJ1-1	.	ATSSHRAEAF
TRBV19	TRBJ1-1	.	ASSTGWGVPDRNTEAF
TRBV25-1	TRBJ1-5	.	ASSEFGGTQPQH
TRBV19	TRBJ2-5	.	ASSIARLEQETQY
TRBV14	TRBJ2-7	TRBD2	ASRPLAGGPISEQY
TRBV18	TRBJ2-2	.	ASSLIAIGSGELF
TRBV24-1	TRBJ2-3	TRBD1	AILQAQGADTQY
TRBV5-6	TRBJ2-7	.	ASSLVDILGSEGQY
TRBV24-1	TRBJ2-7	TRBD2	ATSDSTLAGGNEQY
TRBV6-5	TRBJ2-7	.	ASSFDSDLSYEQY
TRBV5-8	TRBJ2-3	.	ASSLGLASTDTQY